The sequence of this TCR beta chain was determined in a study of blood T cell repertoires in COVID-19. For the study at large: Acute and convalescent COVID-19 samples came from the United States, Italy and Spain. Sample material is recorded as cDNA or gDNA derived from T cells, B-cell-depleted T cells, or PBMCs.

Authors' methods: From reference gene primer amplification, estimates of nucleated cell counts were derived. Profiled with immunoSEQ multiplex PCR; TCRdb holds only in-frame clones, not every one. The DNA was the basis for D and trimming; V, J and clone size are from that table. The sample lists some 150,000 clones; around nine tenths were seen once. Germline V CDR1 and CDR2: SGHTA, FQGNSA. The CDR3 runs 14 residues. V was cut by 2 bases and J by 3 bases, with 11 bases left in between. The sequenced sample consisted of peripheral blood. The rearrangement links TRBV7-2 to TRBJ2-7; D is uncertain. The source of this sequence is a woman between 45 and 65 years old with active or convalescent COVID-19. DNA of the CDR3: TGTGCCAGCAGCTTATTGGCCACTAACTACGAGCAGTACTTC. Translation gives CASSLLATNYEQYF.